The rows below give T cell receptor beta chains drawn from one sample of a study of regulatory T cells in long-lasting Graves disease. TCRdb analysed the multiplex PCR reads with MiXCR anew, one entry per CDR3 protein. Counted here are a few hundred thousand distinct CDR3 sequences, less than 15% occurring once; the ten biggest clones make up 17%. A further study also used this sample, focusing on T cells in Graves' hyperthyroidism and ophthalmopathy.

The specimen was peripheral blood mononuclear cells (PBMCs), collected at new diagnosis, from a patient treated with antithyroid drugs. The source of these receptors is a woman aged 50 to 65 with Graves disease. The CDR3 runs from the conserved cysteine through the conserved F or W. The D gene is left open where the match is weak. Some rows mark clone size as missing; the rest say once, few, many or name a class of expanded clone.

>TRBV9|NA|TRBD1|TRBJ1-3
CASSVGDRGPGNTIYF
TGTGCCAGCAGCGTAGGGGACAGGGGGCCTGGAAACACCATATATTTT
>TRBV28|once|NA|TRBJ2-2
CASSDLRRNTGELFF
TGTGCCAGCAGTGATTTGCGAAGGAACACCGGGGAGCTGTTTTTT
>TRBV2|many|TRBD1|TRBJ1-5
CASSAYRGGNQPQHF
TGTGCCAGCAGTGCTTACAGGGGTGGCAATCAGCCCCAGCATTTT
>TRBV24-1|few|NA|TRBJ2-1
CATSHTEDNEQFF
TGTGCCACCAGTCACACTGAAGACAATGAGCAGTTCTTC
>TRBV9|many|NA|TRBJ2-5
CASSVVIGETQYF
TGTGCCAGCAGCGTAGTCATAGGGGAGACCCAGTACTTC
>TRBV6-1|many|NA|TRBJ2-7
CASGYTGSSYEQYF
TGTGCCAGCGGATACACAGGGAGCTCCTACGAGCAGTACTTC
>TRBV7-8|many|TRBD1|TRBJ1-4
CASSRQGAREKLFF
TGTGCCAGCAGTAGACAGGGGGCTCGCGAAAAACTGTTTTTT
>TRBV12-3/TRBV12-4|many|NA|TRBJ2-7
CATRGGGTLDEQYF
TGTGCCACCAGAGGGGGAGGGACCCTCGACGAGCAGTACTTC
>TRBV24-1|NA|NA|TRBJ1-2
CATSAGEEEGYTF
TGTGCCACCAGTGCGGGGGAGGAAGAAGGCTACACCTTC
>TRBV3-1|few|NA|TRBJ1-3
CASSQDLAVSGNTIYF
TGTGCCAGCAGCCAAGATCTGGCAGTCTCTGGAAACACCATATATTTT
>TRBV10-3|many|NA|TRBJ1-2
CAISESYRWGEGYTF
TGTGCCATCAGTGAGTCCTACAGGTGGGGAGAAGGCTACACCTTC
>TRBV27|NA|NA|TRBJ1-4
CASGQQGINEKLFF
TGTGCCAGCGGTCAACAGGGCATTAATGAAAAACTGTTTTTT
>TRBV30|many|TRBD2|TRBJ2-1
CAWTKLAGGSYNEQFF
TGTGCCTGGACCAAGCTAGCGGGAGGTTCCTACAATGAGCAGTTCTTC
>TRBV2|many|NA|TRBJ1-5
CASSLTDPNQPQHF
TGTGCCAGCAGCCTGACAGATCCCAATCAGCCCCAGCATTTT
>TRBV18|NA|NA|TRBJ2-2
CASSPGHRETNTGELFF
TGTGCCAGCTCACCGGGCCACCGGGAGACGAACACCGGGGAGCTGTTTTTT
>TRBV6-2/TRBV6-3|many|TRBD2|TRBJ2-1
CASSGVAGVGNEQFF
TGTGCCAGCAGTGGAGTAGCGGGAGTGGGCAATGAGCAGTTCTTC
>TRBV7-9|NA|NA|TRBJ2-7
CASSQAGFNYEQYF
TGTGCCAGCAGCCAGGCAGGTTTTAACTACGAGCAGTACTTC
>TRBV4-1|few|NA|TRBJ2-7
CASSQDPGVLTYEQYF
TGCGCCAGCAGCCAAGATCCAGGAGTTCTCACCTACGAGCAGTACTTC
>TRBV5-6|few|NA|TRBJ1-4
CASSLAVTENEKLFF
TGTGCCAGCAGCTTGGCCGTGACGGAGAATGAAAAACTGTTTTTT
>TRBV5-5|many|NA|TRBJ2-7
CASSSPRGQVYEQYF
TGTGCCAGCAGCTCCCCTCGGGGACAAGTCTACGAGCAGTACTTC
>TRBV4-2|NA|NA|TRBJ2-3
CASSQGSEGRPTDTQYF
TGTGCCAGCAGCCAAGGGTCCGAGGGGAGGCCCACAGATACGCAGTATTTT
>TRBV12-3/TRBV12-4|many|TRBD2|TRBJ2-5
CASRSGTSYTLGETQYF
TGTGCCAGCAGATCCGGGACTAGCTATACTCTGGGGGAGACCCAGTACTTC
>TRBV11-2|many|TRBD1|TRBJ2-1
CASSPERTGISEQFF
TGTGCCAGCAGCCCCGAAAGGACAGGGATAAGTGAGCAGTTCTTC
>TRBV28|many|NA|TRBJ2-3
CASSLRQGGDTQYF
TGTGCCAGCAGTTTGAGGCAAGGGGGAGATACGCAGTATTTT
>TRBV6-5|few|NA|TRBJ2-1
CASSYSAENYEQFF
TGTGCCAGCAGTTACTCGGCGGAGAACTATGAGCAGTTCTTC
>TRBV6-1|NA|NA|TRBJ2-1
CASSTTGIGAREQSF
TGTGCCAGCAGTACCACAGGGATAGGTGCTCGTGAGCAGTCCTTC
>TRBV24-1|many|TRBD1|TRBJ2-1
CATSDPRTGGSYNEQFF
TGTGCCACCAGTGACCCTCGGACAGGGGGATCCTACAATGAGCAGTTCTTC
>TRBV20-1|many|TRBD1|TRBJ2-7
CSARDRGLSYEQYF
TGCAGTGCTCGGGACAGGGGGCTTTCCTACGAGCAGTACTTC
>TRBV2|few|NA|TRBJ2-6
CASSEGISGANVLTF
TGTGCCAGCAGTGAGGGAATTTCTGGGGCCAACGTCCTGACTTTC
>TRBV24-1|NA|TRBD2|TRBJ2-5
CATSDLGTSGQETQYF
TGTGCCACCAGTGATTTGGGGACTAGCGGCCAAGAGACCCAGTACTTC
>TRBV20-1|many|NA|TRBJ1-1
CSARAPGQRDEAFF
TGCAGTGCTAGAGCGCCCGGACAGCGAGATGAAGCTTTCTTT
>TRBV10-3|NA|TRBD2|TRBJ2-2
CAISSLAGEIGELFF
TGTGCCATCAGTTCACTAGCGGGAGAAATCGGGGAGCTGTTTTTT
>TRBV5-1|NA|NA|TRBJ1-4
CASSLREGNEELFF
TGCGCCAGCAGCCTCAGGGAAGGTAATGAAGAACTGTTTTTT
>TRBV5-8|many|TRBD2|TRBJ2-3
CASSLGTSGLSTDTQYF
TGTGCCAGCAGCTTGGGGACTAGCGGGTTGAGCACAGATACGCAGTATTTT
>TRBV2|NA|TRBD1|TRBJ1-5
CASADPRTGAQPQHF
TGTGCCAGCGCTGACCCCCGGACAGGGGCCCAGCCCCAGCATTTT
>TRBV5-1|many|TRBD2|TRBJ2-3
CASSLAAGAADTQYF
TGCGCCAGCAGCTTGGCGGCGGGAGCGGCGGATACGCAGTATTTT
>TRBV10-1|few|TRBD2|TRBJ2-1
CASTKGLAGNEQFF
TGCGCCAGCACCAAAGGACTAGCGGGAAATGAGCAGTTCTTC
>TRBV9|few|TRBD2|TRBJ2-1
CASSVGLAGGPRDNEQFF
TGTGCCAGCAGCGTGGGACTAGCGGGAGGGCCGCGGGACAATGAGCAGTTCTTC
>TRBV12-3/TRBV12-4|many|NA|TRBJ2-2
CASRDMQPAGELFF
TGTGCCAGCAGGGACATGCAGCCCGCGGGGGAGCTGTTTTTT
>TRBV24-1|many|TRBD2|TRBJ2-1
CATSDPGTSYNEQFF
TGTGCCACCAGTGACCCCGGGACTAGCTACAATGAGCAGTTCTTC
>TRBV24-1|many|NA|TRBJ1-4
CATSDAGSPTTNEKLFF
TGTGCCACCAGTGATGCGGGCAGCCCCACAACTAATGAAAAACTGTTTTTT
>TRBV5-1|few|NA|TRBJ2-1
CASSLAINNEQFF
TGCGCCAGCAGCTTGGCTATTAACAATGAGCAGTTCTTC
>TRBV7-3|many|NA|TRBJ2-1
CASSFARGNEQFF
TGTGCCAGCAGCTTTGCTAGGGGGAATGAGCAGTTCTTC
>TRBV7-2|NA|TRBD2|TRBJ2-2
CASSAGLAGGYTGELFF
TGTGCCAGCAGCGCCGGACTAGCGGGAGGATACACCGGGGAGCTGTTTTTT
>TRBV5-4|few|NA|TRBJ2-3
CASSLVAGAPDTQYF
TGTGCCAGCAGCTTGGTGGCGGGGGCCCCAGATACGCAGTATTTT
>TRBV12-3/TRBV12-4|many|NA|TRBJ1-1
CASTQIGGAGTEAFF
TGTGCCAGCACTCAAATAGGAGGGGCTGGCACTGAAGCTTTCTTT
>TRBV20-1|NA|NA|TRBJ2-1
CSARDIPAEALNEQFF
TGCAGTGCTAGAGATATTCCCGCGGAGGCTTTGAATGAGCAGTTCTTC
>TRBV6-5|many|NA|TRBJ2-7
CASSSHQLGDRSSYEQYF
TGTGCCAGCAGTTCTCACCAGCTTGGGGACCGTAGCTCCTACGAGCAGTACTTC
>TRBV20-1|many|TRBD2|TRBJ2-1
CSARDLGLAEYNEQFF
TGCAGTGCTAGAGATTTGGGACTAGCGGAATACAATGAGCAGTTCTTC
>TRBV12-3/TRBV12-4|many|NA|TRBJ2-2
CASSAWDTSTGELFF
TGTGCCAGCAGTGCTTGGGACACCTCCACCGGGGAGCTGTTTTTT
>TRBV19|NA|NA|TRBJ2-7
CASSIVHRRDEQYF
TGTGCCAGTAGTATAGTCCACCGGCGGGACGAGCAGTACTTC
>TRBV5-6|NA|TRBD2|TRBJ2-7
CASSFERLAGYEQYF
TGTGCCAGCAGCTTCGAAAGACTAGCGGGCTACGAGCAGTACTTC
>TRBV25-1|NA|TRBD2|TRBJ2-7
CASKKTRTSGYEQYF
TGTGCCAGCAAGAAAACAAGGACTAGCGGCTACGAGCAGTACTTC
>TRBV5-6|NA|NA|TRBJ2-1
CASSPGVSYNEQFF
TGTGCCAGCAGCCCGGGAGTCTCCTACAATGAGCAGTTCTTC